This T cell receptor (beta chain) was observed in a study of technical replicates of blood from a few donors. CDR3 length equals 16 residues. Trimming took off 2 bases at V and 4 bases at J, with 19 bases between the two ends. CDR1 is SGHDT, CDR2 YYEEEE, per germline. Only in-frame clones appear in the TCRdb table, and some are missing; sequencing was by immunoSEQ multiplex PCR. This sample carries about 80,000 clones, 85% to 95% of them seen once, and the ten largest clones take 0.41%. Source material: T cells isolated from PBMCs. This chain uses TRBV5-6 with TRBJ2-7; possibly TRBD2 for D (6 bases). This TCR derives from a human donor in good health. CDR3 in amino acids: CASSFQVTGGRYEQYF. The CDR3 region has the DNA TGTGCCAGCAGCTTTCAAGTAACAGGAGGGAGATACGAGCAGTACTTC.